The next 8 T cell receptor beta chains were all read from a single sample in a study of CD8 T cells in ankylosing spondylitis (dated by TCRdb to the late 2010s). Here is what the overall study found, with its caveats: Blood from ankylosing spondylitis patients appeared to be characterized by a TCR beta motif composed of roughly eight highly homologous amino acid variants.

Receptors were amplified or captured by 5' RACE. TCRdb names Illumina HiSeq 2500 as the instrument used. TCRdb took the public reads, trimmed them with fastp at Q25, ran MiXCR for clone calling and kept in-frame beta chains. All rows with the same CDR3 protein become a single entry with the most common DNA and genes. Present in this sample are 750,000 to 850,000 distinct CDR3 sequences, 10% to 15% of which were seen just once. Of the sample, under 0.6% is held by the ten largest clones. These receptors are not linked to any known antigen. The specimen sequenced was blood, either unsorted or a sorted T cell fraction (not recorded which). Receptors originate from a male donor with ankylosing spondylitis.

This clonotype was detected ten times or more. The rearrangement uses TRBV4-3 and TRBJ2-3, with TRBD2 as a possible D gene (5 bases). Germline CDR1 and CDR2: LGHNA and YSLEER. V dropped 3 bases and J dropped 8 bases, with 12 bases sitting between them. The CDR3 contains 13 residues. This CDR3 is CASSQDRDTTQYF. The CDR3 DNA follows: TGCGCCAGCAGCCAGGACCGGGATACTACGCAGTATTTT.

The table lists this clonotype with many counts. V usage is TRBV12-3 or TRBV12-4 and J usage is TRBJ2-2; the D is unclear. Trimming left V 8 bases short and J 8 bases short, with 9 bases between. The CDR3 sequence is 11 residues long. The CDR3 DNA sequence: TGTGCCAGCGGCCTCCGGGGGGAGCTGTTTTTT. Translation gives CASGLRGELFF.

In this sample, this clonotype turned up a few times. V is TRBV5-1 and J is TRBJ2-7; D may be TRBD2 (5 bases). The CDR3 consists of 15 residues. Trimming took 3 bases from V and 1 from J, leaving 14 bases between them. Germline V CDR1 and CDR2: SGHRS, YFSETQ. The CDR3 DNA reads as TGCGCCAGCAGCTCTCCGGGATCAACATCCTACGAGCAGTACTTC. Encoded protein: CASSSPGSTSYEQYF. Full variable domain (remainder filled in from reference TRBV5-1 and TRBJ2-7): KAGVTQTPRYLIKTRGQQVTLSCSPISGHRSVSWYQQTPGQGLQFLFEYFSETQRNKGNFPGRFSGRQFSNSRSEMNVSTLELGDSALYLCASSSPGSTSYEQYFGPGTRLTVT.

This rearrangement joins TRBV12-3 or TRBV12-4 to TRBJ1-6, with 7 bases that match TRBD1. The CDR3 consists of 15 residues. The ends lost 3 bases at V and 12 bases at J; junction bases unmatched: 11. The CDR3 loop reads CASSFEGAGKKPLHF. CDR3 nucleotide sequence: TGTGCCAGCAGTTTCGAGGGGGCTGGGAAAAAACCCCTCCACTTT.

This clonotype was counted at least ten times. This chain connects TRBV27 to TRBJ1-5, with D possibly being TRBD1 (6 bases). Germline values: CDR1 MNHEY, CDR2 SMNVEV (reference sequence). V was shortened by 8 bases and J by 6 bases, with 14 bases between the two germline ends. The CDR3 covers 13 residues. In DNA, the CDR3 is TGTGCCAGCGGGGGCGGGTCCGGTCAGCCCCAGCATTTT. Translated, it gives CASGGGSGQPQHF.

This clonotype was counted many times. The V gene is TRBV10-3, the J gene TRBJ2-5; possibly TRBD1 for D (5 bases). The CDR3 consists of 14 residues. The germline CDR1 and CDR2 sequences are ENHRY and SYGVKD. V lost 0 bases, J lost 2 bases, and 7 bases lay in between. This CDR3 is CAISESAGQETQYF. CDR3 nucleotide sequence: TGTGCCATCAGTGAGTCGGCAGGGCAAGAGACCCAGTACTTC.

V and J are TRBV20-1 and TRBJ2-1, with 7 bases fitting TRBD2. The CDR3 runs to 15 residues. CDR1 and CDR2 from the germline V gene are DFQATT and SNEGSKA (reference sequence). Trimming removed 2 bases from V and 6 bases from J; junction bases left unmatched: 10. The CDR3 is CSARLPGSGINEQFF. Written as DNA, the CDR3 is TGCAGTGCTAGACTCCCCGGGAGCGGGATCAATGAGCAGTTCTTC.

This chain uses TRBV5-1 with TRBJ2-3, with 8 bases lining up with TRBD2. In germline, CDR1 is SGHRS, CDR2 YFSETQ. The CDR3 totals 16 residues. V was pared by 5 bases and J by 3 bases, with 11 bases of the junction left unmatched. The chain's CDR3 is CASSSNSGKGTDTQYF. The CDR3 nucleotides are TGCGCCAGCAGTTCTAATAGCGGGAAAGGGACAGATACGCAGTATTTT.